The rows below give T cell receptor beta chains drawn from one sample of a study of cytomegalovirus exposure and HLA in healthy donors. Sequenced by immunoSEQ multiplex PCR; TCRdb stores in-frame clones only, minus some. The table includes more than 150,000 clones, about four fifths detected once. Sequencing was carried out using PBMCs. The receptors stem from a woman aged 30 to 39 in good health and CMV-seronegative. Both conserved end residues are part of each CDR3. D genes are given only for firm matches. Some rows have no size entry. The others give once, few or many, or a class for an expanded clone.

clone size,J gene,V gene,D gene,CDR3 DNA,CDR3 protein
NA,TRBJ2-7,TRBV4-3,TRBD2,TGCGCCAGCACCCCCCGACTAGCTTCCCCCTACGAGCAGTACTTC,CASTPRLASPYEQYF
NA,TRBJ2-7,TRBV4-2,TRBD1,TGTGCCAGCAGCCAGTCCGCCCGGGACAGGGGGAACTACGAGCAGTACTTC,CASSQSARDRGNYEQYF
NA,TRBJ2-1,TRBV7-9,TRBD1,TGTGCCGGTAACCGGGACAGGGGGCTAAATGAGCAGTTCTTC,CAGNRDRGLNEQFF
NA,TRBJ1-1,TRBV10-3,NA,TGTGCCATCAGTGGCTTCGGGGGAGAGAACACTGAAGCTTTCTTT,CAISGFGGENTEAFF
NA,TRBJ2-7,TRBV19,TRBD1,TGTGCCAGTAGTAGGACAGGGAGGCGTCCCGAGCAGTACTTC,CASSRTGRRPEQYF
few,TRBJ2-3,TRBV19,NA,TGTGCCAGTAGCCTCAGGGGATTGAGCACAGATACGCAGTATTTT,CASSLRGLSTDTQYF
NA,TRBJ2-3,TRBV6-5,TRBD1,TGTGCCAGCAGAGGCCAGGGGGTCACGCAGTATTTT,CASRGQGVTQYF
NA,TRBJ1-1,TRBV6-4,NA,TGTGCCAGCAGTGACGGGGCAGAAGACACTGAAGCTTTCTTT,CASSDGAEDTEAFF
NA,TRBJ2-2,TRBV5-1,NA,TGCGCCAGCAGCTTGGACCGGGCGGGCGGGGAGCTGTTTTTT,CASSLDRAGGELFF
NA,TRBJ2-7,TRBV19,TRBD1,TGTGCCAGTAGTATCCGGGACAGCACCTACGAGCAGTACTTC,CASSIRDSTYEQYF
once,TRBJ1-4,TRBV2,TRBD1,TGTGCCAGCAGGTTGACAGGGGGCCGGAATGAAAAACTGTTTTTT,CASRLTGGRNEKLFF
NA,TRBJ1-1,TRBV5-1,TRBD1,TGCGCCAGCAGCTATAACAGGGGAAACACTGAAGCTTTCTTT,CASSYNRGNTEAFF
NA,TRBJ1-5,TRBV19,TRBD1,TGTGCCAGTACCATAGACAGGGGGGTGGACAATCAGCCCCAGCATTTT,CASTIDRGVDNQPQHF
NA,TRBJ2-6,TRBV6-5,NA,TGTGCCAGCAGTTACTTGGCTGGCCCTGGGGCCAACGTCCTGACTTTC,CASSYLAGPGANVLTF
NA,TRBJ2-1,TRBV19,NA,TGTGCCAGTCGGGGTTTAGGCCGTAGCGATGAGCAGTTCTTC,CASRGLGRSDEQFF
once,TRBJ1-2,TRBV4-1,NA,TGCGCCAGCAGCCGATCGGACAGTAACTATGGCTACACCTTC,CASSRSDSNYGYTF
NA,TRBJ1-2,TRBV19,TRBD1,TGTGCCAGTAGAACACAGGGGGCCCACTATGGCTACACCTTC,CASRTQGAHYGYTF
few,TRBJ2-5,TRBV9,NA,TGTGCCAGCAGCGTCGATACCATGAGTGTGAAGACCCAGTACTTC,CASSVDTMSVKTQYF
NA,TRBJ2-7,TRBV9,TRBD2,TGTGCCAGCAGCGTAGGGCTAGCGGGGGGCGACTCCTACGAGCAGTACTTC,CASSVGLAGGDSYEQYF
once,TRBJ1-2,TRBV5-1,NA,TGCGCCAGCAGCTTGGACACATTTTATGGCTACACCTTC,CASSLDTFYGYTF
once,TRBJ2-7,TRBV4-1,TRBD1,TGCGCCAGCAGCCAAGGAGCCGGGACAGCCTACGAGCAGTACTTC,CASSQGAGTAYEQYF
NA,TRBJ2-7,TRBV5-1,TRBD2,TGCGCCAGCAGCTGGGGACTAGCGGGGGGCCCGGCGCCCTACGAGCAGTACTTC,CASSWGLAGGPAPYEQYF
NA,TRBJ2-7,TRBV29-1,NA,TGCAGCGTTGTCTCGGCCTACGAGCAGTACTTC,CSVVSAYEQYF
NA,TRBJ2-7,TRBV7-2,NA,TGTGCCAGCAGCTTCGGACAGTTCTACGAGCAGTACTTC,CASSFGQFYEQYF
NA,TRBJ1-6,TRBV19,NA,TGTGCCAGTAGCCCTACCCCAGGGTTGGGCAGTTCACCCCTCCACTTT,CASSPTPGLGSSPLHF
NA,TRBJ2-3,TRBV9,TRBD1,TGTGCCAGCAGCCCGAGACAGGGTGGTGGCACAGATACGCAGTATTTT,CASSPRQGGGTDTQYF
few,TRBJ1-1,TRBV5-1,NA,TGCGCCAGCAGCTTGGTAGGGGACACTGAAGCTTTCTTT,CASSLVGDTEAFF
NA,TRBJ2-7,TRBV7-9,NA,TGTGCCAGCAGCTACCCCCAGACGAGGCCCTACTACGAGCAGTACTTC,CASSYPQTRPYYEQYF
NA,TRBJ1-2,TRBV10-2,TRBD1,TGCGCCAGCAGTATAGACAGGGACTATGGCTACACCTTC,CASSIDRDYGYTF
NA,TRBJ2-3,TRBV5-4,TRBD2,TGTGCCAGCAGCTTGGCGTTAGCGGGGGGAGGTTTAGGCGCAGATACGCAGTATTTT,CASSLALAGGGLGADTQYF
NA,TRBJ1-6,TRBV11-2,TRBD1,TGTGCCAGCAGCTACGACAGGGGGAATTCACCCCTCCACTTT,CASSYDRGNSPLHF
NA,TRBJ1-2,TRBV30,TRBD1,TGTGCCTGGAGTGTACGGACAGGAGGTAGCTACACCTTC,CAWSVRTGGSYTF
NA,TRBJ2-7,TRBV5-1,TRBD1,TGCGCCAGCAGCGCCCGGGACAGGGGATACCACGAGCAGTACTTC,CASSARDRGYHEQYF
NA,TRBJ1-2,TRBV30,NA,TGTGCCTGGAGTGAACGAGACAGGCCCCTCTATGGCTACACCTTC,CAWSERDRPLYGYTF
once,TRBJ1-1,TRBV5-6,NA,TGTGCCAGCAGCTTCACAGCCGGCATGAACACTGAAGCTTTCTTT,CASSFTAGMNTEAFF
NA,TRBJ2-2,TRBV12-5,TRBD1,TGTGCTAGTGGCCGACTAGGGACAGGGAACACCGGGGAGCTGTTTTTT,CASGRLGTGNTGELFF
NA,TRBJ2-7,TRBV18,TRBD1,TGTGCCAGCTCACCACTGGGACAGGGGGACGAGCAGTACTTC,CASSPLGQGDEQYF
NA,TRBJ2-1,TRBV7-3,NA,TGTGCCAGCAGCTTATCCCAGTACAATGAGCAGTTCTTC,CASSLSQYNEQFF
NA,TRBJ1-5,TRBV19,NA,TGTGCCAGTAGTGAACACAGGGTTGGCCAGCCCCAGCATTTT,CASSEHRVGQPQHF
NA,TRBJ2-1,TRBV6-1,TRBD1,TGTGCCAGCAGTGGCGTAAGGGGGCAAACTGGCAATGAGCAGTTCTTC,CASSGVRGQTGNEQFF
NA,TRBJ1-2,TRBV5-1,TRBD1,TGCGCCAGCAGCTTGGATAACTCCAGGGGGCGGGATGGCTACACCTTC,CASSLDNSRGRDGYTF
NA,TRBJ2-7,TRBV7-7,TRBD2,TGTGCCAGCAGCTTAGGACTAGCATACGAGCAGTACTTC,CASSLGLAYEQYF
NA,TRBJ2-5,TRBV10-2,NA,TGCGCCAGCAGGGACAGCACCATCCAGTACTTC,CASRDSTIQYF
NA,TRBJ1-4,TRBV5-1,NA,TGCGCCAGCAGTGAGGGAGGGAATGAAAAACTGTTTTTT,CASSEGGNEKLFF
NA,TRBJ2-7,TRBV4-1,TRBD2,TGCGCCAGCAGCCCCTTAATGCCGGGACTAGCTCTAGGAAACTCCTACGAGCAGTACTTC,CASSPLMPGLALGNSYEQYF
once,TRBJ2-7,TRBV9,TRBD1,TGTGCCAGCAGGGGGACAGGGGCTGAAGAGCAGTACTTC,CASRGTGAEEQYF
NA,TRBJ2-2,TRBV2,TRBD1,TGTGCCAGCAATAGAGCCGGGACAGGGCCCGCCGGGGAGCTGTTTTTT,CASNRAGTGPAGELFF
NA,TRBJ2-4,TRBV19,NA,TGTGCCAGTACCGGGCGTGCGGAGGGCGGAGGTCAGTACTTC,CASTGRAEGGGQYF
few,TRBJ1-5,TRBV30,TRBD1,TGTGCCTGGAGCGGACAGGGGGGCCAGCCCCAGCATTTT,CAWSGQGGQPQHF
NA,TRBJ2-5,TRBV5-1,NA,TGCGCCAGCAGCTTGGGTCGGGTTCTCCAAGAGACCCAGTACTTC,CASSLGRVLQETQYF
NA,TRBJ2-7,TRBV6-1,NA,TGTGCCAGCAGTCCTATGTACGAGCAGTACTTC,CASSPMYEQYF
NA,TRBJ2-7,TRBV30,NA,TGTGCCTGGAGTATGACAGGTATCTACGAGCAGTACTTC,CAWSMTGIYEQYF
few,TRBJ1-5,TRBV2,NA,TGTGCCAGCAGTCAAGACATTCAGCCCCAGCATTTT,CASSQDIQPQHF
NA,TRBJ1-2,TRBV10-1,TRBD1,TGCGCCAGCAGTGACCGGGACAGGGCGCGCGGCTACACCTTC,CASSDRDRARGYTF
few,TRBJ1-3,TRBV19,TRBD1,TGTGCCAGTGGCTGGGACAGGGACACTATACAATCTGGAAACACCATATATTTT,CASGWDRDTIQSGNTIYF
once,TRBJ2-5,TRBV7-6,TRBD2,TGTGCCAGCAGCTTAGGGTCTAGCGGGGCGGGGGAGACCCAGTACTTC,CASSLGSSGAGETQYF
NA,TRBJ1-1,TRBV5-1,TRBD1,TGCGCCAGCAGCTTGGCCGAAAACAGGGGTCGGAACACTGAAGCTTTCTTT,CASSLAENRGRNTEAFF